This T cell receptor beta chain was identified in a study of response to subunit inactivated influenza vaccine. The CDR3 contains 15 residues. Trimming pared 2 bases from V and 4 bases from J, leaving 15 bases between. Germline V gives CDR1 MNHEY, CDR2 SMNVEV (reference sequence). This clonotype came up many times. The antigen is unknown. One entry per CDR3 protein, called by TCRdb with MiXCR from the RT-PCR reads. The table includes about 830,000 distinct CDR3 sequences, around a sixth detected once. Study-level findings and limits: With each seasonal influenza vaccination, the authors suggested, few new T cells are recruited.

The sample here was PBMCs from blood, taken 5 days after vaccination. The chain uses TRBV27 and TRBJ2-7; D may be TRBD2 (6 bases). The TCR was taken from a man in his fifties who received an inactivated influenza vaccine. CDR3: CASSLGGGTVYEQYF. CDR3 DNA sequence: TGTGCCAGCAGTTTAGGGGGAGGCACCGTTTACGAGCAGTACTTC.